This TCR beta chain came from a study of beta chain features in type 1 diabetes. Notes on the study in general: Cells with high TCR expression could be over-represented by cDNA sequencing.

With regard to this clone: Its antigen is currently unknown.

The study reverse transcribed the entire isolated RNA, so it sequenced expressed TCRB transcripts. The repertoire was sequenced with immunoSEQ multiplex PCR; TCRdb's copy has only in-frame clones and lacks some. The data contain tens of thousands of clones, about three fifths of them seen just once; the ten biggest clones take up 2.2%. The CDR3 contains 14 residues. Germline values: CDR1 MNHEY, CDR2 SVGAGI. The V and J ends lost 8 bases and 6 bases, in that order; junction bases with no gene match: 8. Material for sequencing was Tregs from blood. The sequence was obtained from a woman in her late teens or twenties in good health. The chain carries TRBV6-5 and TRBJ1-5, with 9 bases aligning to TRBD1. CDR3 region: CASYKTGGGQPQHF. As DNA, the CDR3 is TGTGCCAGCTACAAAACAGGGGGCGGTCAGCCCCAGCATTTT.